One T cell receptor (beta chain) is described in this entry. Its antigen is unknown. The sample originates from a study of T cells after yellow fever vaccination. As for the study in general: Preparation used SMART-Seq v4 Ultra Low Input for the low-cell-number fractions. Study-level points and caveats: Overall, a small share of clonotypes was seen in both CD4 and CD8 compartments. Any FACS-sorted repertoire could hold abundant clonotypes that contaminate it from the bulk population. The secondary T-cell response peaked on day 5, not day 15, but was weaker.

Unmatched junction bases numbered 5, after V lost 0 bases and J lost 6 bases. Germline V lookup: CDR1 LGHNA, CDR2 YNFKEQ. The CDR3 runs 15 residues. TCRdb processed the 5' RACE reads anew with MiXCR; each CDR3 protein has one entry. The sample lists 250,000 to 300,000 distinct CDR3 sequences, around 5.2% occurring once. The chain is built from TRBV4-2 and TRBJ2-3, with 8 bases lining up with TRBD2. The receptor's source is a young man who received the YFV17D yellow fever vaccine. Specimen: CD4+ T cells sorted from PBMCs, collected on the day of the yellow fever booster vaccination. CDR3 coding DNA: TGTGCCAGCAGCCAAGATAGAGCGGGGGAGGATACGCAGTATTTT. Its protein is CASSQDRAGEDTQYF.